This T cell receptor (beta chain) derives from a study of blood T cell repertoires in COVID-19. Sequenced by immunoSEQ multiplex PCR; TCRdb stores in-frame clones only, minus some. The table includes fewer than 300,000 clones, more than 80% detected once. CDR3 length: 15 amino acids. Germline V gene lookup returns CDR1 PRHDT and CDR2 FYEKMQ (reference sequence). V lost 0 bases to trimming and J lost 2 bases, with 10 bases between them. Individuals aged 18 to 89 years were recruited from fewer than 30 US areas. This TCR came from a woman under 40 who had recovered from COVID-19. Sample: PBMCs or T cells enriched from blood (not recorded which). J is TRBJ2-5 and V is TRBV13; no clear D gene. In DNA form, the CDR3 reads TGTGCCAGCAGCTTAGGCCAGTCCAGTCAAGAGACCCAGTACTTC. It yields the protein CASSLGQSSQETQYF. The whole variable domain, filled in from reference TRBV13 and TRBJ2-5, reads AAGVIQSPRHLIKEKRETATLKCYPIPRHDTVYWYQQGPGQDPQFLISFYEKMQSDKGSIPDRFSAQQFSDYHSELNMSSLELGDSALYFCASSLGQSSQETQYFGPGTRLLVL.